These T cell receptor beta chains were read from a single sample in a study of Ad26.COV2.S vaccination and SARS-CoV-2 variants. Method: immunoSEQ multiplex PCR; TCRdb's copy keeps in-frame clones and lacks some. The sample contains 290,000 or so clones, 80% to 90% of which appear only once. Here the sequenced sample was peripheral blood, taken in a trial of Ad26.COV2.S vaccine versus placebo. These TCRs come from a person aged 18-60 years who received the Ad26.COV2.S COVID-19 vaccine or a placebo. Both conserved end residues are part of each CDR3. A D gene is named only where the DNA matches it firmly. Part of the rows lack a size; the others show once, few, many or a class for expanded clones.

cdr3_nt cdr3_aa clone_size j_call d_call v_call
TGCGCCAGCAGCTCGCAGGGCGGCTATGGCTACACCTTC CASSSQGGYGYTF . TRBJ1-2 . TRBV5-1
TGTGCCAGCTCACCACAGGGAATGAACACTGAAGCTTTCTTT CASSPQGMNTEAFF . TRBJ1-1 . TRBV18
TGTGCCACCAGCAGAGGGGGGGTCAGCTCCTACAATGAGCAGTTCTTC CATSRGGVSSYNEQFF . TRBJ2-1 . TRBV15
TGTGCCAGCTCACCACTTGAGGCGATGAACACTGAAGCTTTCTTT CASSPLEAMNTEAFF few TRBJ1-1 . TRBV18
TGTGCCAGCAGCTTAGGAGAGGGAATGAACACTGAAGCTTTCTTT CASSLGEGMNTEAFF . TRBJ1-1 . TRBV7-9
TGTGCCAGCAGCCAAGAGGGGACAGAGACCCAGTACTTC CASSQEGTETQYF once TRBJ2-5 . TRBV3-1/TRBV3-2
TGTGCCAGCAGTTTAGGCGGGAGGATCAAAAACATTCAGTACTTC CASSLGGRIKNIQYF . TRBJ2-4 TRBD2 TRBV28
TGCGCCAGCAGCCAAGATTCTGCCCTAACCTACGAGCAGTACTTC CASSQDSALTYEQYF . TRBJ2-7 . TRBV4-1
TGTGCCAGTACCGTATCCCCCCTAGCGGGGACCTACAATGAGCAGTTCTTC CASTVSPLAGTYNEQFF . TRBJ2-1 TRBD2 TRBV19
TGCGCCAGCAGCCGGACGGCCACGAACACCGGGGAGCTGTTTTTT CASSRTATNTGELFF once TRBJ2-2 . TRBV5-1
TGTGCCAGCAGCTACCCCGTTGAAGGCGGGCGAGTGGGCGAGCAGTACTTC CASSYPVEGGRVGEQYF . TRBJ2-7 . TRBV7-9
TGTGCCAGTAGTAGGACACGAACCTACAATGAGCAGTTCTTC CASSRTRTYNEQFF . TRBJ2-1 . TRBV19
TGTGCCAGCTCACCAACAGGCGATAATTCACCCCTCCACTTT CASSPTGDNSPLHF . TRBJ1-6 . TRBV18
TGTGCCAGCAGGGACAGCCTGCCGACTGAAGCTTTCTTT CASRDSLPTEAFF . TRBJ1-1 . TRBV12-3/TRBV12-4
TGTGCCAGCAGCCATACAGCCAAGATCTCGGATATTGGAGGGACACCATCCAAAAACATTCAGTACTTC CASSHTAKISDIGGTPSKNIQYF . TRBJ2-4 . TRBV4-2
TGCGCCAGTCGTGAAGGGGTGAACACTGAAGCTTTCTTT CASREGVNTEAFF few TRBJ1-1 . TRBV5-1
TGTGCCAGCAGTCCCCGCGCGGGGGGGGCATCAAACCAGCCCCAGCATTTT CASSPRAGGASNQPQHF . TRBJ1-5 . TRBV6-6
TGTGCCAGCAGGGGGGACAGGGCAACCCTCCACTTT CASRGDRATLHF . TRBJ1-6 TRBD1 TRBV2
TGCGCCAGCAGCGAGGGACTAGCGGGGGTGAGTGAGCAGTTCTTC CASSEGLAGVSEQFF . TRBJ2-1 TRBD2 TRBV5-1
TGTGCCAGCAGTGAAGTGGGTCCAGGGGGCGGCTATGGCTACACCTTC CASSEVGPGGGYGYTF . TRBJ1-2 TRBD1 TRBV6-1
TGCGCCAGCAGCTTGGAGCTAGCGGTCTACGAGCAGTACTTC CASSLELAVYEQYF once TRBJ2-7 TRBD2 TRBV5-1
TGTGCCAGCTCACCACAAGGGGGCCCTTCCTATGGCTACACCTTC CASSPQGGPSYGYTF . TRBJ1-2 TRBD1 TRBV18